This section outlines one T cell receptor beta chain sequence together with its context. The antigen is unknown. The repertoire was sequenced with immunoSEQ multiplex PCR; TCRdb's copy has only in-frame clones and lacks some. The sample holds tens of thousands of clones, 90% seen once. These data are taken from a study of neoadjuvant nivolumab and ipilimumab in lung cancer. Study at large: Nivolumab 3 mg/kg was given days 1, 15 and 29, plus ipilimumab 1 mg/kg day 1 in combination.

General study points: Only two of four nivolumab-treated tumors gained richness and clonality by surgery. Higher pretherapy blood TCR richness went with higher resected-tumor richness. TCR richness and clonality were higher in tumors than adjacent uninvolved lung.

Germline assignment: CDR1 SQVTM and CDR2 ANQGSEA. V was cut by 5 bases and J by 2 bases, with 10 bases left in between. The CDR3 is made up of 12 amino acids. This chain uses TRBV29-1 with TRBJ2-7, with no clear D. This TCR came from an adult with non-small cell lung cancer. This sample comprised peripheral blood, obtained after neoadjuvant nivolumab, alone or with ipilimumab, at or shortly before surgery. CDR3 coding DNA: TGCAGCGTTCGCGCAGCCACCTACGAGCAGTACTTC. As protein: CSVRAATYEQYF.